Shown below are 9 T cell receptor beta chains from a single sample sequenced in a study of T-cell reconstitution after alpha-beta-depleted transplantation in children. Preparation of the TCRbeta library was carried out with unique molecular identifiers. TCRdb reanalysed the PCR reads using MiXCR and keeps one entry per CDR3 protein. The sample carries some 200,000 distinct CDR3 sequences, roughly 11% recorded once. This specimen consisted of PBMCs, obtained before TCRalphabeta/CD19-depleted stem cell transplant. Receptors originate from a child under three years old with acute myeloid leukemia, due to receive a stem cell transplant.

This clonotype was recorded at least ten times. The chain is built from TRBV7-2 and TRBJ2-5; 7 nucleotides match TRBD1. Germline V gene sequence: CDR1 SGHTA, CDR2 FQGNSA. With V trimmed by 5 bases and J by 5 bases, 11 bases remained unmatched. This CDR3 has 15 residues. The CDR3 DNA reads TGTGCCAGCAGCCAGGGGGACGGGCGCGGCGAGACCCAGTACTTC. Its protein is CASSQGDGRGETQYF.

The table lists this clonotype with many counts. This sequence joins TRBV12-3 or TRBV12-4 and TRBJ1-1, with 7 bases identical to TRBD1. Trimming took 1 base from V and 7 from J; bases not matched to a gene: 3. CDR3 length equals 13 residues. The CDR3 nucleotides read TGTGCCAGCAGTTTAGGAGGGGGCAGTGAAGCTTTCTTT. Translation gives CASSLGGGSEAFF.

Ten or more counts support this clonotype. The chain links TRBV7-3 to TRBJ2-3; 8 positions agree with TRBD1. The CDR3 totals 14 residues. Trimming removed 4 bases from V and 6 bases from J; junction bases left unmatched: 6. Germline CDR1 and CDR2: SGHTA and FQGTGA. The CDR3 is CASSSTGAGDTQYF. In DNA, the CDR3 is TGTGCCAGCAGCTCGACAGGGGCGGGGGATACGCAGTATTTT.

This clonotype was counted ten times or more. The V and J genes are TRBV6-1 and TRBJ2-1; D not resolved. CDR3 length equals 16 residues. CDR1 is MNHNS and CDR2 is SASEGT in the germline V gene. Between the trimmed V and J ends, which lost 2 bases and 0 bases, there was a span of 11 bases. CDR3 region: CASSESQRSSYNEQFF. CDR3 in DNA: TGTGCCAGCAGTGAATCCCAAAGGAGCTCCTACAATGAGCAGTTCTTC.

In its sample, this clonotype was seen many times. The chain links TRBV6-5 to TRBJ2-1; TRBD1 matches at 9 bases. V shed 5 bases and J 4 bases; nucleotides not matched to a gene: 3. Germline CDR1 is MNHEY and CDR2 is SVGAGI. This CDR3 has 14 amino acids. The CDR3 DNA reads as TGTGCCAGCAGTCCGGGACAGGGATACAATGAGCAGTTCTTC. This translates into CASSPGQGYNEQFF.

In this sample, this clonotype turned up many times. The chain joins TRBV6-1 to TRBJ1-5; TRBD1 might be the D (6 bases). Trimming removed 2 bases at V and 4 bases at J, with 12 bases between. The germline V gene has CDR1 MNHNS and CDR2 SASEGT. This CDR3 contains 15 residues. In DNA form, the CDR3 reads TGTGCCAGCAGTGAAATAGCAACAGGGAATCAGCCCCAGCATTTT. This translates into CASSEIATGNQPQHF.

This clonotype was observed at least ten times. The rearrangement joins TRBV9 to TRBJ2-1; the match to TRBD1 covers 8 bases. The CDR3 extends over 15 amino acids. CDR1 is SGDLS and CDR2 is YYNGEE in the germline V gene. The junction had 8 bases not matched to a gene; V was cut back by 0 bases and J by 9 bases. The CDR3 nucleotides read TGTGCCAGCAGCGTAGGGGGGACCCAGGGGGCTGAGCAGTTCTTC. It translates to CASSVGGTQGAEQFF.

This clonotype was counted many times. The CDR3 spells CASISTGEVQYF. In DNA form, the CDR3 reads TGTGCCAGCATTTCAACCGGGGAGGTGCAGTACTTC. V is TRBV28 and J is TRBJ2-7; D is possibly TRBD2 (6 bases). The V end lost 7 bases, the J end lost 9 bases, and 16 bases lay between the germline ends. CDR3 size: 12 residues. Germline V CDR1 and CDR2: MDHEN, SYDVKM. Together with reference TRBV28 and TRBJ2-7, the CDR3 gives the full variable domain: DVKVTQSSRYLVKRTGEKVFLECVQDMDHENMFWYRQDPGLGLRLIYFSYDVKMKEKGDIPEGYSVSREKKERFSLILESASTNQTSMYLCASISTGEVQYFGPGTRLTVT.

In this sample, this clonotype turned up a few times. The V and J genes are TRBV5-5 and TRBJ1-5; D might be TRBD1 (5 bases). The CDR3 is 14 residues long. Germline V gene data show CDR1 as SGHKS and CDR2 as YYEKEE (reference sequence). V was shortened by 6 bases and J by 4 bases, with 14 bases between the two germline ends. CDR3 region: CASTRDGYNQPQHF. In nucleotides, the CDR3 is TGTGCCAGCACCCGGGACGGATATAATCAGCCCCAGCATTTT.